What follows are 10 T cell receptor beta chains derived from one specimen sequenced in a study of blood T cell repertoires in COVID-19 (dated by TCRdb to 2018 to 2021). Libraries came from the immunoSEQ multiplex PCR assay. TCRdb provides this immuneACCESS table in a form limited to in-frame rearrangements. Some clones are lacking; in checked studies, under half of them reflect an unresolved V gene, and why the rest are absent is not known. A total of about 220,000 clones appear in this sample, about 80% of them only once. Around 3.1% of the sample lies in the top ten. Sequenced input: peripheral blood. The receptors stem from a woman aged 25 to 39 who had recovered from COVID-19.

The chain links TRBV7-9 to TRBJ2-7, with D perhaps TRBD1 (5 bases). In germline, CDR1 is SEHNR, CDR2 FQNEAQ (reference sequence). The V gene lost 2 bases and the J gene lost 5 bases, with 13 bases spanning the gap. The CDR3 has 14 residues. Here the CDR3 DNA reads TGTGCCAGCAGCTTAACGCAGGGCAGGGACGAGCAGTACTTC. Its translation is CASSLTQGRDEQYF.

This sequence joins TRBV24-1 and TRBJ1-5; 10 bases line up with TRBD1. The CDR3 is 15 residues long. CDR1 and CDR2 (germline): KGHDR, SFDVKD. Trimming at V came to 2 bases and at J to 10 bases, leaving 7 bases not matched to a gene. The CDR3 nucleotides are TGTGCCACCAGTGATTCCGGGACAGGGGAAAAACCCCAGCATTTT. Translating it yields CATSDSGTGEKPQHF.

The CDR3 spells CASSLRRTGANTGELFF. The CDR3 nucleotides read TGTGCCAGCAGCTTGCGGCGGACAGGGGCGAACACCGGGGAGCTGTTTTTT. The chain joins TRBV5-5 to TRBJ2-2, with 9 bases that match TRBD1. Germline V lookup: CDR1 SGHKS, CDR2 YYEKEE (reference sequence). Trimming removed 1 base from V and 0 bases from J; junction bases left unmatched: 4. The CDR3 totals 17 residues.

The V call is TRBV7-9, the J call TRBJ1-4, with D perhaps matching TRBD1 (6 bases). The V end lost 4 bases, the J end lost 8 bases, and 14 bases lay between the germline ends. From germline, CDR1 is SEHNR and CDR2 FQNEAQ (reference sequence). The CDR3 consists of 14 residues. CDR3 protein: CASSSNDRSEKLFF. DNA for the CDR3: TGTGCCAGCAGCTCTAACGACAGGTCCGAAAAACTGTTTTTT.

The rearrangement links TRBV5-4 to TRBJ2-7, with 7 bases lining up with TRBD1. This CDR3 has 13 amino acids. The V segment lost 4 bases and the J segment 4 bases; nucleotides outside the gene matches: 5. Germline V lookup: CDR1 SGHNT, CDR2 YYREEE (reference sequence). The CDR3 nucleotides are TGTGCCAGCAGCGTATACAGGGGATACGAGCAGTACTTC. It codes for CASSVYRGYEQYF.

The genes are TRBV10-1 and TRBJ2-3; a possible D gene is TRBD1 (8 bases). The germline V gene encodes CDR1 WNHNN and CDR2 SYGVQD (reference sequence). V lost 6 bases and J lost 4, with 23 bases in between. CDR3 length: 17 residues. This CDR3 reads CASSRGPGAGEADTQYF. The CDR3 nucleotides are TGCGCCAGCAGCAGGGGGCCAGGGGCGGGAGAGGCAGATACGCAGTATTTT.

The gene calls are TRBV9 and TRBJ2-7, with D unclear. This CDR3 spans 16 amino acids. Germline CDR1 SGDLS, CDR2 YYNGEE. V was cut by 0 bases and J by 1 base, with 14 bases left in between. The CDR3 nucleotides read TGTGCCAGCAGCGTAGACCCCTCACACGGGTCCTACGAGCAGTACTTC. The encoded protein is CASSVDPSHGSYEQYF. The full variable domain, its missing parts supplied by reference TRBV9 and TRBJ2-7, is DSGVTQTPKHLITATGQRVTLRCSPRSGDLSVYWYQQSLDQGLQFLIQYYNGEERAKGNILERFSAQQFPDLHSELNLSSLELGDSALYFCASSVDPSHGSYEQYFGPGTRLTVT.

The chain is built from TRBV7-7 and TRBJ2-2; possible D gene TRBD1, 7 bases. Germline V gives CDR1 SSHAT, CDR2 FNYEAQ (reference sequence). V lost 4 bases and J lost 2, with 17 bases in between. The CDR3 length is 17 residues. CDR3 nucleotide sequence: TGTGCCAGCAGCTCGGGGGTGGGGACAGATAACACCGGGGAGCTGTTTTTT. It encodes CASSSGVGTDNTGELFF.

The chain links TRBV27 to TRBJ2-7, with D possibly matching TRBD2 (6 bases). V lost 8 bases and J 5 bases, leaving 19 bases between the germline ends. Per the germline V gene, CDR1 is MNHEY and CDR2 is SMNVEV (reference sequence). The length of the CDR3 is 14 residues. CDR3: CASRHAGEAHEQYF. Written as DNA, the CDR3 is TGTGCCAGCCGTCACGCCGGGGAGGCCCACGAGCAGTACTTC.

The chain couples TRBV27 to TRBJ1-5; tentative D call: TRBD1 (5 bases). The germline V gene has CDR1 MNHEY and CDR2 SMNVEV (reference sequence). Trimming stripped 8 bases from V and 9 bases from J, with 29 bases between. CDR3 length equals 17 residues. CDR3 DNA: TGTGCCAGCTCACTCTCCCGGCAGGGCATGGGATTGTTGCCCCAGCATTTT. Protein sequence: CASSLSRQGMGLLPQHF.